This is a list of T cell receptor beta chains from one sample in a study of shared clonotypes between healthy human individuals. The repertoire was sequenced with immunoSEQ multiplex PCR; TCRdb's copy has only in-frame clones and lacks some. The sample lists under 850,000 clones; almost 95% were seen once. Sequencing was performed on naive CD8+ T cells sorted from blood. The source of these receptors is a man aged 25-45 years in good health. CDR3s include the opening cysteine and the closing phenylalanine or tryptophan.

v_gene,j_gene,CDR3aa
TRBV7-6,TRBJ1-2,CASSLSFGRTARYGYTF
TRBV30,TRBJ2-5,CAWRSGVGPGETQYF
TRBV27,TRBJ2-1,CASSIVVAHNEQFF
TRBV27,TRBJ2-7,CASTDRYYEQYF
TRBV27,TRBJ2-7,CASRIDPLTSGSGRSYEQYF
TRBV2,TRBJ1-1,CASSLNKGGTEAFF
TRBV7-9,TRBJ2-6,CASSSPGSTIQANVLTF
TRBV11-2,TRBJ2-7,CASSLVAGGGYEQYF
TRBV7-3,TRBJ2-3,CASSLIFSSTDTQYF
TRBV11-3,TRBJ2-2,CASSSRDSNTGELFF
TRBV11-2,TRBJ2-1,CATSGLVLNEQFF
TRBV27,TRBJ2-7,CASSFSLESSYEQYF
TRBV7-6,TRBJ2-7,CASSLEAVAYEQYF
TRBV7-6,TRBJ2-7,CASSLGASYEQYF
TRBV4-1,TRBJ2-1,CASSQGTGAANEQFF
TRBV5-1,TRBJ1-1,CASSSGRRGTPTEAFF
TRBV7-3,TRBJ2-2,CASSSGTPVATGELFF
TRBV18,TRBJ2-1,CANSYDNEQFF
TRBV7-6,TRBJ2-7,CASSLGQGYGVREQYF
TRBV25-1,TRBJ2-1,CASSEWEGAFNEQFF
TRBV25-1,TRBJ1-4,CASSEWNEKLFF
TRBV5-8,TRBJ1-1,CASSARTGLDTEAFF
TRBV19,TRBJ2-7,CASSIYGEAYEQYF
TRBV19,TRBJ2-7,CASSPSRDPLYYEQYF
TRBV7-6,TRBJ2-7,CASSFTLAGGNEQYF
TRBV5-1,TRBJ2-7,CASSLGYSATGVYEQYF
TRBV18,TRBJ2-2,CASSPRDRPAGELFF
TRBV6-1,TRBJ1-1,CASSGAMNTEAFF
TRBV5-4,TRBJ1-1,CASSWRGETEAFF
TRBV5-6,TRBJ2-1,CASSLGQGADEQFF
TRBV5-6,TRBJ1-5,CASSLTGSGQPQHF
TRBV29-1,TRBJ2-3,CSVGQGRTDTQYF
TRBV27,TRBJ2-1,CASSLSKRYGEQFF
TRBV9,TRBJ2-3,CASSVDGVTDTQYF
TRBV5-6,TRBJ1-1,CASSPGPGSYTEAFF
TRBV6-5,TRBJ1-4,CASSLGPLGRKLFF
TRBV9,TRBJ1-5,CASSQGGFGQPQHF
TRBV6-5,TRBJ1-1,CASSIDRIMNTEAFF
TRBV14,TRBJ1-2,CASSTGGGPYGYTF
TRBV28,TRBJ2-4,CASSFPTERGLNKNIQYF
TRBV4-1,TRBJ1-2,CASSPRDSYGYTF
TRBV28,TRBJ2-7,CGIRRDSYEQYF
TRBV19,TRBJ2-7,CASSKTGTGSEQYF
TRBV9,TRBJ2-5,CASSVSGRGETQYF
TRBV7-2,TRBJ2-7,CASSFVGASVANEQYF